This T cell receptor beta chain was sequenced in a study of cytomegalovirus exposure and HLA in healthy donors. Study-wide findings and caveats: Per published accounts, TCR beta sequences correctly predicted the HLA-A and HLA-B alleles of most subjects.

Comments on this clone: What it binds is not known.

The CDR3 totals 14 residues. The V and J ends lost 5 bases and 6 bases, in that order; junction bases with no gene match: 9. CDR1 and CDR2 (germline): LGHNT, FRNRAP. 13 Jbeta primers and 60 Vbeta primers were used for the PCR. In the authors' workflow: Counted up in a later analysis, unique TCR beta chains came to approximately 77 million, with 9.5 million to 13 million shared. Sequencing used immunoSEQ multiplex PCR; TCRdb keeps in-frame clones, though not all of them. The V and J calls and the clone size are those of that table, but D and trimming were determined from the DNA. Altogether roughly 130,000 clones are present, 75% to 85% being singletons, with the ten largest covering over 2.5%.

The sequencing input was PBMCs. The rearrangement uses TRBV12-5 and TRBJ2-7; 8 nucleotides line up with TRBD2. The TCR comes from a male donor in good health and CMV-seronegative. The CDR3 region has the DNA TGTGCTAGTGGTCCCAGCGGGAGTAGTGCCGAGCAGTACTTC. Amino acids: CASGPSGSSAEQYF.